This T cell receptor beta chain stems from a study of T cell responses to AZD1222 COVID-19 vaccine. The method was immunoSEQ multiplex PCR; TCRdb's version includes in-frame clones alone and lacks a portion of them. This table holds about 190,000 clones, around 87% found once. Regarding this clone: What it recognizes is unknown.

Germline CDR1 reads LGHNT; CDR2 reads FRNRAP. The V segment lost 5 bases and the J segment 4 bases; nucleotides outside the gene matches: 6. CDR3 length: 15 amino acids. Whole-study results and caveats: The study sampled repertoires only after the peak T cell response. The study reported that nearly half of spike-specific TCRs target unmutated variant regions. Among vaccine-associated CD4 TCRs, coverage spanned spike, with dominance at 160-218 and 743-854. The donors showed a predominance of white British ancestry and of females, with possible underestimation of clonal diversity.

The receptor was derived from an adult in good health. The sequencing here drew on peripheral blood, taken on day 0 of MenACWY control vaccination. The V gene is TRBV12-5, the J gene TRBJ2-3; 10 nucleotides align to TRBD1. The CDR3 loop reads CASGEDRGRADTQYF. CDR3 DNA sequence: TGTGCTAGTGGTGAGGACAGGGGGAGGGCAGATACGCAGTATTTT.